One and the same sample provided the 21 T cell receptor beta chains below, sequenced in a study of control samples from healthy donors and cancer patients. The method was immunoSEQ multiplex PCR; TCRdb's version includes in-frame clones alone and lacks a portion of them. Among some 64,000 clones listed, about nine tenths were seen once. Sample: PBMCs. The receptors were sampled from a woman aged 45-60 years with colorectal cancer.

The chain employs TRBV10-1 and TRBJ2-2, with D unresolved. Germline CDR1 and CDR2: WNHNN and SYGVQD (reference sequence). The V and J ends lost 8 bases and 5 bases respectively, with 12 bases between them. The CDR3 length is 13 residues. The CDR3 is CASEDGLTGELFF. The CDR3 bases are TGCGCCAGCGAAGACGGATTAACCGGGGAGCTGTTTTTT.

The chain is built from TRBV6-1 and TRBJ2-5; the D gene is possibly TRBD1 (6 bases). V was trimmed by 3 bases and J by 4 bases, leaving 15 bases between them. Germline-derived CDR1 and CDR2 are MNHNS and SASEGT. The CDR3 totals 15 residues. The CDR3 spells CASSDNRVFGETQYF. Here the CDR3 DNA reads TGTGCCAGCAGTGACAACAGGGTATTTGGAGAGACCCAGTACTTC.

V is TRBV9 and J is TRBJ2-3, with D tentatively TRBD1 (5 bases). The CDR3 has 14 residues. CDR1 is SGDLS and CDR2 is YYNGEE in the germline V gene. Trimming removed 2 bases at V and 1 base at J, with 8 bases between. The chain's CDR3 is CASSVLTGTDTQYF. As DNA, the CDR3 is TGTGCCAGCAGCGTCCTGACAGGCACAGATACGCAGTATTTT.

The chain is built from TRBV6-5 and TRBJ1-1; 7 positions match TRBD1. J lost 4 bases, V lost 7 bases, and 6 bases had no gene match. The germline V gene encodes CDR1 MNHEY and CDR2 SVGAGI. CDR3 length equals 13 residues. DNA for the CDR3: TGTGCCAGCAAACAGGGGACGGCCACTGAAGCTTTCTTT. It specifies CASKQGTATEAFF.

In the case of this clone: This CDR3 is also generated by other DNA sequences in the sample. The chain combines TRBV3-1 (or the pseudogene TRBV3-2) with TRBJ2-5; 14 nucleotides align to TRBD2. This CDR3 contains 16 residues. V dropped 3 bases and J dropped 5; count of bases not matched to a gene: 5. The V gene's germline CDR1 is LGHDT and CDR2 YNNKEL (reference sequence). In DNA, the CDR3 is TGTGCCAGCAGCCACGGACTAGCGGGAGGCCGGGAGACCCAGTACTTC. Its translation: CASSHGLAGGRETQYF.

The chain is built from TRBV11-2 and TRBJ2-1; 8 positions agree with TRBD2. There are 18 residues in the CDR3. The junction had 12 bases not matched to a gene; V was cut back by 5 bases and J by 0 bases. Germline loops: CDR1 SGHAT, CDR2 FQNNGV. Written as DNA, the CDR3 is TGTGCCAGCAGCGGAACGGCGGGGGGACCTATCTCCTACAATGAGCAGTTCTTC. This translates into CASSGTAGGPISYNEQFF.

The chain is built from TRBV13 and TRBJ2-3; D possibly uses TRBD1 or TRBD2 (6 bases each). CDR1 PRHDT and CDR2 FYEKMQ come from the germline V gene (reference sequence). The CDR3 has 16 residues. Trimming cost V 8 bases and J 5 bases, with 23 bases left between them. The CDR3 DNA reads TGTGCCAGCTCCTCGGGGGCGGGGCAGGAGGGAGATACGCAGTATTTT. This translates into CASSSGAGQEGDTQYF.

V is TRBV27 and J is TRBJ1-1; a weak D match, TRBD1 (6 bases). V was shortened by 4 bases and J by 7 bases, with 16 bases between the two germline ends. The CDR3 contains 14 residues. Germline CDR1 reads MNHEY; CDR2 reads SMNVEV (reference sequence). For the CDR3, the DNA is TGTGCCAGCAGTTCAGGGGCCCGGAGAGGTGAAGCTTTCTTT. Translated: CASSSGARRGEAFF.

The rearrangement links TRBV10-1 to TRBJ2-5; D remains ambiguous. Trimming pared 4 bases from V and 3 bases from J, leaving 9 bases between. The CDR3 contains 13 residues. Germline V lookup: CDR1 WNHNN, CDR2 SYGVQD (reference sequence). DNA for the CDR3: TGCGCCAGCAGTGGGTCGGGCGAAGAGACCCAGTACTTC. Protein sequence: CASSGSGEETQYF.

This chain connects TRBV7-3 to TRBJ2-3; D is undetermined. Germline CDR1 and CDR2: SGHTA and FQGTGA. This CDR3 spans 13 amino acids. V lost 5 bases and J 1 base, leaving 7 bases between the germline ends. For the CDR3, the DNA is TGTGCCAGCAGCCTCCAGGGCACAGATACGCAGTATTTT. It specifies CASSLQGTDTQYF.

V is TRBV6-6 and J is TRBJ1-6, with TRBD1 matching 9 bases. The CDR3 has 15 residues. Germline CDR1 and CDR2: MNHNY and SVGAGI (reference sequence). V gave up 2 bases and J gave up 8 bases; unmatched junction bases: 4. CDR3 sequence (DNA): TGTGCCAGCAGTTACGGGACAGGGCGCGATTCACCCCTCCACTTT. This encodes CASSYGTGRDSPLHF.

The rearrangement uses TRBV5-1 and TRBJ2-3; 7 bases line up with TRBD2. Germline CDR1 is SGHRS and CDR2 is YFSETQ. The ends lost 0 bases at V and 1 base at J; junction bases unmatched: 8. This CDR3 has 17 residues. The CDR3 nucleotides read TGCGCCAGCAGCTTGGGAACCGGGACTACCGGCACAGATACGCAGTATTTT. The encoded protein is CASSLGTGTTGTDTQYF.

The genes are TRBV18 and TRBJ2-1; maybe TRBD2 (5 bases). The CDR3 has 14 residues. Germline V gene sequence: CDR1 KGHSH, CDR2 LQKENI. V lost 3 bases and J lost 5, with 11 bases in between. In DNA, the CDR3 is TGTGCCAGCTCACCTATACGGGGAGACAATGAGCAGTTCTTC. Protein sequence: CASSPIRGDNEQFF.

J is TRBJ2-1 and V is TRBV18, with 7 bases that match TRBD2. The ends lost 1 base at V and 7 bases at J; junction bases unmatched: 10. This CDR3 comprises 16 residues. The germline gives CDR1 KGHSH, CDR2 LQKENI. CDR3 sequence (DNA): TGTGCCAGCTCACCACAAAGGCTAGCGGAGTCGAATGAGCAGTTCTTC. Its translation is CASSPQRLAESNEQFF.

The rearrangement links TRBV5-1 to TRBJ2-5, with D perhaps TRBD1 or TRBD2 (6 bases each). The CDR3 totals 16 residues. CDR1 and CDR2 (germline): SGHRS, YFSETQ. V lost 3 bases and J lost 4, with 19 bases in between. The CDR3 spells CASSWRGNDVRETQYF. As DNA, the CDR3 is TGCGCCAGCAGCTGGAGGGGGAACGACGTCCGAGAGACCCAGTACTTC.

V gene TRBV20-1 combines with J gene TRBJ2-5; 7 bases line up with TRBD2. Trimming took 5 bases from V and 5 from J; bases not matched to a gene: 2. There are 11 residues in the CDR3. CDR1 and CDR2 from the germline V gene are DFQATT and SNEGSKA (reference sequence). This CDR3 reads CSAGLVETQYF. CDR3 coding DNA: TGCAGTGCTGGACTAGTGGAGACCCAGTACTTC.

The chain employs TRBV2 and TRBJ1-1; TRBD1 might be the D (5 bases). Germline CDR1 is SNHLY and CDR2 is FYNNEI. The CDR3 totals 15 residues. Trimming cost V 5 bases and J 1 base, with 14 bases left between them. CDR3 sequence reads: CASSKGYRTNTEAFF. The CDR3 nucleotides read TGTGCCAGCAGTAAGGGCTACAGGACGAACACTGAAGCTTTCTTT.

This chain links TRBV7-3 with TRBJ2-1, with a tentative D call TRBD2 (5 bases). CDR3 length equals 15 residues. V was trimmed by 2 bases and J by 6 bases, leaving 14 bases between them. Germline V lookup: CDR1 SGHTA, CDR2 FQGTGA. This CDR3 reads CASSLEGVKGNEQFF. CDR3 nucleotides: TGTGCCAGCAGCTTAGAGGGTGTCAAGGGCAATGAGCAGTTCTTC.

The chain combines TRBV6-2 or TRBV6-3 with TRBJ2-7, with unresolved D. Trimming removed 2 bases from V and 7 bases from J, with 9 bases in between. Germline V gene data show CDR1 as MNHEY and CDR2 as SVGEGT. This CDR3 has 12 amino acids. This CDR3 reads CASSYGLTEQYF. DNA for the CDR3: TGTGCCAGCAGTTACGGGCTAACTGAGCAGTACTTC.

The V and J genes are TRBV19 and TRBJ1-4; D is undetermined. Deletions cut 5 bases from V and 6 bases from J, with 13 bases between. The CDR3 extends over 14 amino acids. Per the germline V gene, CDR1 is LNHDA and CDR2 is SQIVND (reference sequence). The CDR3 here is CASSPAATDEKLFF. CDR3 in DNA: TGTGCCAGTAGTCCGGCCGCGACGGATGAAAAACTGTTTTTT. The whole variable domain, filled in from reference TRBV19 and TRBJ1-4, reads DGGITQSPKYLFRKEGQNVTLSCEQNLNHDAMYWYRQDPGQGLRLIYYSQIVNDFQKGDIAEGYSVSREKKESFPLTVTSAQKNPTAFYLCASSPAATDEKLFFGSGTQLSVL.

The chain is built from TRBV10-3 and TRBJ2-1; the D gene is possibly TRBD2 (6 bases). Germline CDR1 ENHRY, CDR2 SYGVKD. V lost 10 bases and J lost 2, with 15 bases in between. This CDR3 has 14 amino acids. CDR3 coding DNA: TGTGCCAGTAATAGCGGCGGCACCTACAATGAGCAGTTCTTC. Its translation is CASNSGGTYNEQFF.